Each of the 6 T cell receptor beta chains below was sequenced from the same sample in a study of T-cell reconstitution after alpha-beta-depleted transplantation in children. During its preparation, the TCRbeta library received unique molecular identifiers. TCRdb analysed the PCR reads with MiXCR anew, one entry per CDR3 protein. The sample has hundreds of thousands of distinct CDR3 sequences; roughly 17% are singletons. The source was PBMCs from the stem cell graft donor, collected from the stem cell graft. All receptors derive from a human donor who donated a stem cell graft to a child with acute myeloid leukemia.

CDR3 in amino acids: CAISESPDTYEQYV. CDR3 nucleotide sequence: TGTGCCATCAGTGAGTCGCCGGATACCTACGAGCAGTACGTC. This chain links TRBV10-3 with TRBJ2-7; D is undetermined. V gave up 0 bases and J gave up 2 bases, with 8 bases separating them. The CDR3 sequence is 14 residues long. Germline CDR1 and CDR2: ENHRY and SYGVKD.

The V call is TRBV6-5, the J call TRBJ2-3; 7 positions agree with TRBD2. This CDR3 has 18 residues. Germline V CDR1 and CDR2: MNHEY, SVGAGI. V lost 2 bases to trimming and J lost 1 base; unmatched junction nucleotides: 12. The CDR3 sequence is CASSYTVAGPTGTDTQYF. The CDR3 DNA reads TGTGCCAGCAGTTACACTGTAGCGGGCCCTACGGGCACAGATACGCAGTATTTT.

The J gene is TRBJ1-5, the V gene TRBV24-1; D is perhaps TRBD1 (6 bases). V gave up 5 bases and J gave up 0 bases, with 13 bases separating them. The CDR3 loop spans 16 amino acids. Germline CDR1 reads KGHDR; CDR2 reads SFDVKD. As DNA, the CDR3 is TGTGCCACCAGTGCAGAGACAGGCTATAGCAATCAGCCCCAGCATTTT. Its protein product is CATSAETGYSNQPQHF.

This clonotype was seen more than once but under ten times. V is TRBV13 and J is TRBJ1-1, with 8 nucleotides matching TRBD1. Germline V gene sequence: CDR1 PRHDT, CDR2 FYEKMQ (reference sequence). With V trimmed by 5 bases and J by 1 base, 6 bases remained unmatched. The CDR3 has 15 amino acids. The chain's CDR3 is CASSDRGRGNTEAFF. The CDR3 DNA sequence: TGTGCCAGCAGCGACAGGGGTCGGGGGAACACTGAAGCTTTCTTT.

Only a few counts were recorded for this clonotype. CDR3 sequence (DNA): TGTGCCATCAGTGATATCCGGGACAGGGACGGAAAACTGTTTTTT. Translation gives CAISDIRDRDGKLFF. The chain employs TRBV10-3 and TRBJ1-4, with 9 bases that match TRBD1. Germline loops: CDR1 ENHRY, CDR2 SYGVKD. The V and J ends lost 3 bases and 10 bases, in that order; junction bases with no gene match: 9. CDR3 size: 15 residues.

This chain connects TRBV7-2 to TRBJ1-1; D unclear. The length of the CDR3 is 13 residues. From germline, CDR1 is SGHTA and CDR2 FQGNSA. V lost 5 bases, J lost 2 bases, and 9 bases lay in between. CDR3 protein: CASSETINTEAFF. For the CDR3, the DNA is TGTGCCAGCAGCGAAACTATAAACACTGAAGCTTTCTTT.